This TCR beta chain was recorded in a study of blood T cell repertoires in COVID-19. Study summary: Samples of COVID-19 (acute and convalescent) were obtained from the United States, Italy and Spain. Sample material is recorded as cDNA or gDNA derived from T cells, B-cell-depleted T cells, or PBMCs.

Trimming stripped 4 bases from V and 3 bases from J, with 19 bases between. The CDR3 runs 16 residues. Germline V lookup: CDR1 SGDLS, CDR2 YYNGEE. This clone was seen a few times. Data came from immunoSEQ multiplex PCR; TCRdb stores just in-frame clones and leaves some out. The sample yields 250,000 to 300,000 clones, approximately 80% seen once. The sequenced sample consisted of peripheral blood. V usage is TRBV9 and J usage is TRBJ1-2, with D tentatively TRBD1 (5 bases). The TCR was taken from a woman aged 55-70 years with active or convalescent COVID-19. CDR3 bases: TGTGCCAGCAGCCCCCGCGGGGCGGAAGCGTACTATGGCTACACCTTC. This sequence encodes CASSPRGAEAYYGYTF.